Listed here are 15 T cell receptor beta chains from one sample, sequenced in a study of blood T cell repertoires in COVID-19. Clones were sequenced by immunoSEQ multiplex PCR, and TCRdb holds only the in-frame ones, with some missing. The data hold about 35,000 clones, with 60% to 80% observed a single time. Sequenced: peripheral blood. These receptors all come from an elderly man with active or convalescent COVID-19.

As regards this clone: The junction departs from the called germline gene at one end, perhaps through a read error. This chain connects TRBV28 to TRBJ2-7; 8 bases are shared with TRBD2. Germline V gene data show CDR1 as MDHEN and CDR2 as SYDVKM. The CDR3 has 13 residues. CDR3 amino acids: CASSQAGVYVQYF. The DNA for the CDR3 is TGTGCCAGCAGTCAAGCGGGAGTCTACGTGCAGTACTTC.

The V and J genes are TRBV7-9 and TRBJ2-1; 8 bases fit TRBD1. Per the germline V gene, CDR1 is SEHNR and CDR2 is FQNEAQ (reference sequence). Trimming cost V 5 bases and J 8 bases; bases outside gene matches: 5. The CDR3 consists of 13 residues. This CDR3 reads CASSPRGPDEQFF. CDR3 coding DNA: TGTGCCAGCAGCCCCAGGGGGCCGGATGAGCAGTTCTTC.

The chain couples TRBV4-2 to TRBJ1-5; TRBD1 matches at 10 bases. The CDR3 is 16 residues long. Per germline, CDR1 LGHNA and CDR2 YNFKEQ. V shed 3 bases, J shed 0 bases, and the junction held 2 bases outside the gene matches. The chain's CDR3 is CASSQTGGNSNQPQHF. CDR3 coding DNA: TGTGCCAGCAGCCAGACAGGGGGCAATAGCAATCAGCCCCAGCATTTT.

The chain employs TRBV6-4 and TRBJ2-1; 9 nucleotides agree with TRBD2. V shed 0 bases, J shed 7 bases, and the junction held 7 bases outside the gene matches. CDR1 and CDR2 from the germline V gene are MRHNA and SNTAGT. The CDR3 is 16 amino acids. CDR3 DNA: TGTGCCAGCAGTGACTCGGCGGGAGGGATGGGGAATGAGCAGTTCTTC. Protein product: CASSDSAGGMGNEQFF.

J is TRBJ1-6 and V is TRBV6-5; D not resolved. V lost 2 bases to trimming and J lost 9 bases, with 17 bases between them. CDR1 is MNHEY and CDR2 is SVGAGI in the germline V gene. The CDR3 runs to 16 residues. Here the CDR3 reads CASSYTTGDPISPLHF. The CDR3 DNA sequence: TGTGCCAGCAGTTACACCACCGGGGATCCCATTTCACCCCTCCACTTT.

V gene TRBV4-2 combines with J gene TRBJ2-2, with D tentatively TRBD2 (7 bases). V was shortened by 2 bases and J by 4 bases, with 14 bases between the two germline ends. This CDR3 spans 16 amino acids. Per germline, CDR1 LGHNA and CDR2 YNFKEQ. The CDR3 nucleotides read TGTGCCAGCAGCCAATTAAAGGGGGAGGGCACCGGGGAGCTGTTTTTT. Protein: CASSQLKGEGTGELFF.

The rearrangement joins TRBV7-8 to TRBJ1-1, with D possibly matching TRBD1 (5 bases). Trimming shortened V by 5 bases and J by 4 bases, and 11 bases separated the two germline ends. This CDR3 has 13 residues. The germline CDR1 and CDR2 sequences are SGHVS and FQNEAQ. CDR3 protein: CASSPRGSTEAFF. The CDR3 coding sequence is TGTGCCAGCAGCCCACGGGGGAGCACTGAAGCTTTCTTT.

This clone came up once. The chain carries TRBV10-2 and TRBJ2-3; D is unclear. This CDR3 region has 16 residues. Germline-derived CDR1 and CDR2 are WSHSY and SAAADI. V shed 0 bases and J shed 1 base, with 11 bases lying between them. This CDR3 reads CASSESGGQGTDTQYF. As DNA, the CDR3 is TGCGCCAGCAGTGAGTCAGGTGGGCAGGGCACAGATACGCAGTATTTT.

V usage is TRBV29-1 and J usage is TRBJ2-7, with 13 bases matching TRBD2. Trimming took 6 bases from V and 9 from J; bases not matched to a gene: 11. The CDR3 is 14 residues long. Looked up from germline, CDR1 is SQVTM and CDR2 is ANQGSEA. This chain's CDR3 is CSVGEGLAGRVQYF. The CDR3 DNA reads as TGCAGCGTGGGGGAGGGACTAGCGGGACGTGTGCAGTACTTC.

This chain links TRBV11-3 with TRBJ2-2; 10 nucleotides align to TRBD2. Per germline, CDR1 SGHNT and CDR2 YENEEA. The CDR3 has 14 amino acids. V dropped 4 bases and J dropped 5; count of bases not matched to a gene: 1. For the CDR3, the DNA is TGTGCCAGCAGCTCTAGCGGGAGTACCGGGGAGCTGTTTTTT. It is translated as CASSSSGSTGELFF.

The genes are TRBV24-1 and TRBJ2-2; 7 nucleotides align to TRBD1. The CDR3 contains 19 residues. CDR1 is KGHDR and CDR2 is SFDVKD in the germline V gene. V lost 0 bases and J lost 5; bases outside the gene matches: 14. CDR3 amino acids: CATSDLPDRVVDRTGELFF. CDR3 in DNA: TGTGCCACCAGTGATTTGCCTGACAGGGTAGTCGATCGGACCGGGGAGCTGTTTTTT.

The chain employs TRBV18 and TRBJ2-7, with D perhaps TRBD2 (6 bases). Germline-derived CDR1 and CDR2 are KGHSH and LQKENI. V gave up 3 bases and J gave up 2 bases, with 17 bases separating them. The CDR3 loop spans 16 amino acids. The CDR3 nucleotides are TGTGCCAGCTCACCGGGCGGGACCGCCGCGACCTACGAGCAGTACTTC. It codes for CASSPGGTAATYEQYF.

The genes are TRBV27 and TRBJ2-1, with D maybe TRBD1 (5 bases). CDR1 and CDR2 (germline): MNHEY, SMNVEV (reference sequence). CDR3 size: 13 residues. The germline V and J ends were trimmed by 4 bases and 5 bases, with 9 bases remaining between them. The CDR3 reads CASSYDRNNEQFF. DNA for the CDR3: TGTGCCAGCAGTTATGACAGAAACAATGAGCAGTTCTTC.

This chain links TRBV6-1 with TRBJ2-5, with TRBD1 as a possible D gene (6 bases). V shed 2 bases and J shed 1 base, with 14 bases lying between them. Per germline, CDR1 MNHNS and CDR2 SASEGT. The CDR3 has 16 residues. The CDR3 region is CASSESAGAFQETQYF. The CDR3 DNA follows: TGTGCCAGCAGTGAATCCGCAGGGGCTTTCCAAGAGACCCAGTACTTC.

This chain uses TRBV20-1 with TRBJ2-7; unclear D gene. CDR1 is DFQATT and CDR2 is SNEGSKA in the germline V gene (reference sequence). Trimming removed 6 bases at V and 1 base at J, with 7 bases between. This CDR3 contains 11 residues. This chain's CDR3 is CSASDSYEQYF. In DNA, the CDR3 is TGCAGTGCCTCAGATTCCTACGAGCAGTACTTC.